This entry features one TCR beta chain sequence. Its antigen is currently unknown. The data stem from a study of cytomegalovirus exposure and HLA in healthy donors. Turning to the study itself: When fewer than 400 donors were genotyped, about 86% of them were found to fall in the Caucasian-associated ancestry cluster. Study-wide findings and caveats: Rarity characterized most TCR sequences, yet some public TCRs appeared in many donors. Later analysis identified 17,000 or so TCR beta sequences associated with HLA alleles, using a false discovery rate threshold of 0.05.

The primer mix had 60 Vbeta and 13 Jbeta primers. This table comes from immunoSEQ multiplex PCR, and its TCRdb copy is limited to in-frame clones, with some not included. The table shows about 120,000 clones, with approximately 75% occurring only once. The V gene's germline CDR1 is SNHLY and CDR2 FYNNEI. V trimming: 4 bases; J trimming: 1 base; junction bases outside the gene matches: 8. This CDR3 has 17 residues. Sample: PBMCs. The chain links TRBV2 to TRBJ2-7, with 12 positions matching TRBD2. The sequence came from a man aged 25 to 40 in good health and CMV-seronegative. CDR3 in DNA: TGTGCCAGCAGTGGGACTAGCGGGGCCTCTTTTTCCTACGAGCAGTACTTC. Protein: CASSGTSGASFSYEQYF.